This T cell receptor (beta chain) was captured by sequencing in a study of T-cell reconstitution after alpha-beta-depleted transplantation in children (dated by TCRdb to about 2016). Regarding the complete study: Using TCR repertoire profiling, the study quantitatively followed how T-cell immune reconstitution unfolded in children after TCRalphabeta/CD19-depleted allogeneic hematopoietic cell transplantation.

From a lookup of the germline V gene, CDR1 and CDR2 are MNHEY and SVGAGI. From the cysteine up to the phenylalanine, the CDR3 has a length of 15 residues. Of all the DNA, just the CDR3 is kept, 45 bases in frame from base 1. Trimming takes 2 bases from V and 1 base from J, and the germline ends sit 10 bases apart. This clonotype has a handful of counts. Its cognate antigen has yet to be identified. Base qualities were left out, and no much larger clone turns up one base away. Receptor libraries were prepared by PCR. The data were produced on an Illumina HiSeq 2500. TCR library preparation used molecular barcoding, with unique molecular identifiers applied to normalize quantification of the TCRbeta repertoire. Through fastp at Q25 and MiXCR, TCRdb rebuilt clones from the public reads, retaining in-frame beta chains. All rows with the same CDR3 protein become a single entry with the most common DNA and genes. In this sample the table shows hundreds of thousands of distinct CDR3 sequences, roughly 15% of which occur a single time. Approximately 1.1% of the sample is held by the ten biggest clonotypes.

The sample in question was PBMCs from the stem cell graft donor, obtained from the stem cell graft. The TCR originated in a human donor who donated a stem cell graft to a child with acute myeloid leukemia. The V gene is TRBV6-5 and the J gene is TRBJ2-3, with TRBD2 tentatively as D gene (6 bases match). The base sequence is TGTGCCAGCAGTTACGGGACGGGGGGCACAGATACGCAGTATTTT. Its product reads: CASSYGTGGTDTQYF.